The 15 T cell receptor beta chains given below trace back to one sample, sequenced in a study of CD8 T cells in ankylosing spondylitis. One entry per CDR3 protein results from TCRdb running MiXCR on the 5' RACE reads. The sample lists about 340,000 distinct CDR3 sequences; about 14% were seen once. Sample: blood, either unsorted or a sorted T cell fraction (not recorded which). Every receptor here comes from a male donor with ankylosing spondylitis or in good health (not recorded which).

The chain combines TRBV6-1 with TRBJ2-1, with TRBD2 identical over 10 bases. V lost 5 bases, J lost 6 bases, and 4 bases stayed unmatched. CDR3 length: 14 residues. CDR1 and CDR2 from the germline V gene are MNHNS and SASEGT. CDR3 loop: CASSRTSGPNEQFF. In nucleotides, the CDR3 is TGTGCCAGCAGTAGGACTAGCGGCCCCAATGAGCAGTTCTTC.

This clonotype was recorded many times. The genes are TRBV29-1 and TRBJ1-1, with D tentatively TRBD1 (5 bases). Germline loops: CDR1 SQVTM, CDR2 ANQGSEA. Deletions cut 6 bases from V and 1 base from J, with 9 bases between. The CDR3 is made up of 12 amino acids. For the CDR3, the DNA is TGCAGCGTCGCCACAGGGAACACTGAAGCTTTCTTT. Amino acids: CSVATGNTEAFF.

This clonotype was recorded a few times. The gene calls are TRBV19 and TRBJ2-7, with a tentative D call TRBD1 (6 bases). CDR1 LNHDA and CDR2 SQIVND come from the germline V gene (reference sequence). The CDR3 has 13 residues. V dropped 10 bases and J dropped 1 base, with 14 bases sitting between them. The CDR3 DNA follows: TGTGCCACTGGCGACAGGCTTTCCTACGAGCAGTACTTC. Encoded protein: CATGDRLSYEQYF.

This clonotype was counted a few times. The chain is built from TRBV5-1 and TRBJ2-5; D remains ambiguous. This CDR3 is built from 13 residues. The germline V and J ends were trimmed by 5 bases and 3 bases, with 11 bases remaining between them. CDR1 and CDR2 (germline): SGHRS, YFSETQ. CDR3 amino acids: CASRGLNEETQYF. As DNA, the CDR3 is TGCGCCAGCAGGGGCCTGAATGAAGAGACCCAGTACTTC.

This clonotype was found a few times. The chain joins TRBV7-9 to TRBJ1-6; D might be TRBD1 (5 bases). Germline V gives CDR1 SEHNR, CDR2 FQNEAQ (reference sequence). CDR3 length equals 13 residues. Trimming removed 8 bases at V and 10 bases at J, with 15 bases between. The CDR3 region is CASGGRGKSPLHF. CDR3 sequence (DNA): TGTGCCAGCGGGGGGAGGGGAAAATCACCCCTCCACTTT.

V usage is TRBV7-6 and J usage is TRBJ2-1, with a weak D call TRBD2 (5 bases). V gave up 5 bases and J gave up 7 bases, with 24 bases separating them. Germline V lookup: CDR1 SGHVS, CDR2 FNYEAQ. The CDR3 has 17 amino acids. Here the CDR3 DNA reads TGTGCCAGCAGCCCCCTTACGGCTAGCTTTAGAAAGAATGAGCAGTTCTTC. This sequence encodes CASSPLTASFRKNEQFF.

CDR3 coding DNA: TGTGCCAGCAGTGATGTGGGACTTCCTCCCTACGAGCAGTACTTC. This gives the protein CASSDVGLPPYEQYF. This sequence joins TRBV6-1 and TRBJ2-7; D is possibly TRBD2 (6 bases). The CDR3 totals 15 residues. CDR1 MNHNS and CDR2 SASEGT come from the germline V gene. V lost 3 bases and J 2 bases, leaving 14 bases between the germline ends.

In DNA form, the CDR3 reads TGCGCCAGCAGCTCATTGAGGCCTGGGGCCAACGTCCTGACTTTC. It is translated as CASSSLRPGANVLTF. The chain joins TRBV5-1 to TRBJ2-6; D is uncertain. Germline CDR1 is SGHRS and CDR2 is YFSETQ. Trimming shortened V by 3 bases and J by 2 bases, and 9 bases separated the two germline ends. This CDR3 is 15 amino acids long.

The CDR3 coding sequence is TGCGCCAGCAGTGAAGCCAATGAGCAGTTCTTC. This codes for CASSEANEQFF. This chain uses TRBV10-1 with TRBJ2-1; D gene uncertain. The CDR3 contains 11 residues. Germline V gene lookup returns CDR1 WNHNN and CDR2 SYGVQD (reference sequence). V lost 3 bases to trimming and J lost 6 bases, with 3 bases between them.

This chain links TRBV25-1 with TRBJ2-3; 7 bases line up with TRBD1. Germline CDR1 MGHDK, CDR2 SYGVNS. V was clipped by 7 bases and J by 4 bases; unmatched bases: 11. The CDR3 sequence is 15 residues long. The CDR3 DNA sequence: TGTGCCAGCACCTCCCCAGGGACAGACCCAGATACGCAGTATTTT. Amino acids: CASTSPGTDPDTQYF.

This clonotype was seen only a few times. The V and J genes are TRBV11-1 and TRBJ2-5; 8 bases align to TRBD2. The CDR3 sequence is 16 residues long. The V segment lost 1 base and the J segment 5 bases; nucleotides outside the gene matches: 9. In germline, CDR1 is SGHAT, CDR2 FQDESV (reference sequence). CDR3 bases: TGTGCCAGCAGCTTAGGGGCCGGGACTAGTCGCGAGACCCAGTACTTC. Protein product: CASSLGAGTSRETQYF. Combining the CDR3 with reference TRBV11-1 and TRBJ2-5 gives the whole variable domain EAEVAQSPRYKITEKSQAVAFWCDPISGHATLYWYRQILGQGPELLVQFQDESVVDDSQLPKDRFSAERLKGVDSTLKIQPAELGDSAMYLCASSLGAGTSRETQYFGPGTRLLVL.

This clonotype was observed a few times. CDR3 bases: TGCGCCAGCACCTCCCGACCCGTGTGGGATGAGCAGTTCTTC. Translation: CASTSRPVWDEQFF. The V call is TRBV5-1, the J call TRBJ2-1; D is unclear. This CDR3 has 14 residues. Trimming left V 6 bases short and J 8 bases short, with 18 bases between. Germline CDR1 is SGHRS and CDR2 is YFSETQ.

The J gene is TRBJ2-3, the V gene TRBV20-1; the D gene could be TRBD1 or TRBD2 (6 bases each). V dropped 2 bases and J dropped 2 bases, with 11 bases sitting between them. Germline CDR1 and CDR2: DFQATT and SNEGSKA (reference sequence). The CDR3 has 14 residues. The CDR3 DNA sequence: TGCAGTGCTAGAAAGGGGGGTCCCACAGATACGCAGTATTTT. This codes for CSARKGGPTDTQYF.

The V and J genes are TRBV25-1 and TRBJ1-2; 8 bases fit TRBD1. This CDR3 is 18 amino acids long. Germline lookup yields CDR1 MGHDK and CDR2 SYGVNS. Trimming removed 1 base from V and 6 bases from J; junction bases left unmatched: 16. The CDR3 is CASSESGRGRKYTHGYTF. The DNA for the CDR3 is TGTGCCAGCAGTGAATCGGGCAGGGGGCGCAAATATACCCATGGCTACACCTTC.

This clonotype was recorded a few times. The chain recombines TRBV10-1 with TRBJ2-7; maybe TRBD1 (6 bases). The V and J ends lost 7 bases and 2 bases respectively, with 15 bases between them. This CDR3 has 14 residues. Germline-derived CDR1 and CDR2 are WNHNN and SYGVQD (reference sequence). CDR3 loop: CASKMTGGPYEQYF. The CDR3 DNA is TGCGCCAGCAAGATGACAGGCGGTCCCTACGAGCAGTACTTC.